This T cell receptor beta chain originates from a study of T cell responses to AZD1222 COVID-19 vaccine (dated by TCRdb to the early 2020s). General notes on the study: A total of 233 trial participants underwent TCR sequencing, of whom 200 to 220 received two doses of AZD1222 and about 25 received two doses of the MenACWY control vaccine. Enrollment into the trials was organized by age into subgroups of 18-55, 56-69 and 70-plus years, and those subgroups contained roughly 150, 30 and 60 TCR-sequenced participants, respectively.

The CDR3 regions of human TCRbeta chains were analyzed by immunosequencing. Under the source paper's analysis protocol: Repertoire TCRs were matched against a reference library of SARS-CoV-2-specific TCRs generated with the MIRA antigen-specificity platform. Breadth was defined as the fraction of unique TCRs that were SARS-CoV-2-associated. Depth was defined as the fraction of total T cells that were SARS-CoV-2-associated. Each spike-specific TCR was assigned to its reactive spike region and to a CD4 or CD8 class using the MIRA data. Log10-transformed breadth and depth values were compared by one-way ANOVA with Sidak's multiple comparisons tests. The immuneACCESS repertoire file appears here via TCRdb, limited to in-frame rearrangements. These files lack a portion of the clones; in checked studies, under half of the deficit traces to unresolved V genes, and the cause of the others is not known. Clone size and V and J calls were adopted from that table, with D and trimming inferred from the DNA. Counted in this sample were 100,000 to 150,000 clones; approximately 82% of them appeared once. Roughly a quarter of the sample rests with the top ten.

Results the study describes overall, beyond this receptor: Reportedly, close to half of the unique spike-specific TCRs recognized epitopes lying outside the regions that are mutated in the B.1.351 and B.1.1.7 variants. In the small 56-69-year group, the increase in depth fell short of significance, most likely because of low power. Only five to seven AZD1222 recipients were SARS-CoV-2 seropositive at baseline, limiting conclusions about previously exposed vaccinees. Spike-specific TCR breadth and depth rose significantly after two AZD1222 doses compared with day 0 and with MenACWY recipients. Participants were mostly white British and included more females than males, and it was suggested by the authors that clonal diversity may have been underestimated. Because no samples from the day 14 peak response were available, repertoires could be characterized only after the peak T cell response. The vaccine-associated CD4 TCRs covered the entire spike protein, and the dominant responses fell in regions 160-218 and 743-854.

Reading the label with the study, this specimen's time point is: about 28 days (+/-7) after the second vaccine dose. AZD1222 recipients whose second dose came at about 4 weeks and those whose second dose came at about 12 weeks were combined into one group, since spike-specific TCR depth and breadth did not differ between the two schedules. The vaccinee samples were drawn from two UK trials, COV001 and COV002, one of which was a single-blind randomized controlled phase 2/3 trial testing AZD1222 (ChAdOx1 nCoV-19) in healthy adults. Trial participant PBMC samples were collected at day 0 and day 28 after the second dose for TCRbeta chain sequencing. As concerns this clone: Its antigen is unknown. The input lacks base qualities; no much larger clone sits a single base away.

The source is an adult who received the AZD1222 COVID-19 vaccine. Source: peripheral blood, taken 28 days after the second AZD1222 dose.

The CDR3 reads CASSTGFGQTLGGNIQYF. The nucleotide sequence is given as TGCGCCAGCAGCACTGGGTTCGGACAGACATTAGGGGGAAACATTCAGTACTTC. The chain uses TRBV4-1 and TRBJ2-4; TRBD1 is a possible D gene, resting on 6 matching bases. The CDR3 holds 18 amino acids from the cysteine to the phenylalanine. Only CDR3 DNA remains: 54 bases, in frame from the first base. V sheds 5 bases and J sheds 6 bases, leaving 26 bases between their ends. From the germline V gene, CDR1 is MGHRA and CDR2 is YSYEKL.